Listed below are T cell receptor beta chains from one sample, sequenced in a study of shared clonotypes between healthy human individuals. The assay was immunoSEQ multiplex PCR, and TCRdb's table has in-frame clones only and misses some. The repertoire has about 2.2 million clones, around 93% of them found once; the top ten carry less than 2%. The source material was naive CD8+ T cells from PBMCs. The receptors shown here come from a man younger than 35 in good health. Some clones in this sample may be carry-over from other donors' samples. Both conserved end residues are trimmed from each CDR3. A D gene is named only where the DNA matches it firmly. Clone size appears in some rows only: once, few, many, or a class for an expanded clone.

cdr3_aa j_call cdr3_length v_call clone_size d_call
ASSQVGESYEQY TRBJ2-7 12 TRBV4-1 - -
SVEEGQGVYEKLF TRBJ1-4 13 TRBV29-1 once TRBD1
ASAGSLYEQY TRBJ2-7 10 TRBV2 - -
ASSPPRDNTGELF TRBJ2-2 13 TRBV7-9 once -
ASSRGIRVAYEQY TRBJ2-7 13 TRBV18 - -
ASSTGGLNTEAF TRBJ1-1 12 TRBV19 - -
ASSLRDWEGYT TRBJ1-2 11 TRBV7-3 - -
ASTVAGGGRETQY TRBJ2-5 13 TRBV2 - TRBD2
AWSPAGSTGELF TRBJ2-2 12 TRBV30 - -
ASSPRAGRPGETQY TRBJ2-5 14 TRBV7-9 - TRBD2
AWNFGGGQTEAF TRBJ1-1 12 TRBV30 few -
ASSSGARTVANEKLF TRBJ1-4 15 TRBV7-9 - -
ASSLRRRYLTEAF TRBJ1-1 13 TRBV28 - -
ASSQSRTGYVLNYGYT TRBJ1-2 16 TRBV28 - TRBD1
ASREGMRGPEAF TRBJ1-1 12 TRBV2 - -
ASSPRLPVLAGGHNEQF TRBJ2-1 17 TRBV19 - TRBD2
ASSSIPTGGGDNEQY TRBJ2-7 15 TRBV5-1 - TRBD2
ATNRGTPYSNQPQH TRBJ1-5 14 TRBV28 - TRBD1
ASSNGAGPLRINEQY TRBJ2-7 15 TRBV7-9 - -
ASSLSNRVLAKNIQY TRBJ2-4 15 TRBV28 - -
ASRTTMTGFRQPQH TRBJ1-5 14 TRBV19 - TRBD1
ASSSPGLAGGFYNEQF TRBJ2-1 16 TRBV28 - TRBD2